This T cell receptor (beta chain) was captured in a study of early T cells in non-severe SARS-CoV-2 infection. Study as a whole: Sequencing targeted bulk RNA from unsorted whole blood, leaving chains unpaired.

Attachment of unique molecular identifiers was made to individual cDNA molecules. TCRdb ran MiXCR on the 5' RACE reads and lists one entry per CDR3 protein. The table has 90,000 to 120,000 distinct CDR3 sequences, about 12% seen once. This clonotype was recorded a few times. V gave up 6 bases and J gave up 9 bases, with 20 bases separating them. The CDR3 contains 14 residues. V usage is TRBV12-3 or TRBV12-4 and J usage is TRBJ1-1; a weak D match, TRBD1 (6 bases). What was sequenced was whole blood. This sequence originates from an adult who was a healthcare worker with PCR-confirmed SARS-CoV-2 infection or an uninfected control (not recorded which). The CDR3, as DNA: TGTGCCAGCAGCCCGACAGGAGGTTCCTCGAAAGCTTTCTTT. Translation gives CASSPTGGSSKAFF.